A single sample is the source of the 25 T cell receptor beta chains below, sequenced in a study of cytomegalovirus exposure and HLA in healthy donors. The PCR contained 60 Vbeta and 13 Jbeta primers. The table came from immunoSEQ multiplex PCR; TCRdb's copy has only in-frame clones and leaves some out. The sample carries about 100,000 clones, approximately 72% recorded once. Sequenced input: PBMCs. The source is a male donor in good health and CMV-seropositive.

V gene TRBV21-1 combines with J gene TRBJ2-4; the DNA was not used to check the table's D call, TRBD1. TRBV21-1 is a listed pseudogene. The CDR3 is 18 residues long. CDR3 in DNA: TGTGCCATTCTCCGGGACAGGGGTAACCTACTAGCCAAAAACATTCAGTACTTC. Protein product: CAILRDRGNLLAKNIQYF.

The chain employs TRBV19 and TRBJ1-5; tentative D call: TRBD1 (5 bases). The V end lost 3 bases, the J end lost 6 bases, and 12 bases lay between the germline ends. Germline lookup yields CDR1 LNHDA and CDR2 SQIVND (reference sequence). The CDR3 totals 14 residues. The CDR3 nucleotides are TGTGCCAGTAGTATCAGGGAGGTTGGTCAGCCCCAGCATTTT. This translates into CASSIREVGQPQHF.

The chain links TRBV4-3 to TRBJ2-3, with D possibly matching TRBD2 (7 bases). The CDR3 sequence is 16 residues long. V was pared by 4 bases and J by 4 bases, with 18 bases between. Germline V gives CDR1 LGHNA, CDR2 YSLEER. The CDR3 region is CASSRIPGGRADTQYF. The CDR3 DNA sequence: TGCGCCAGCAGCCGAATCCCCGGGGGGCGAGCAGATACGCAGTATTTT.

The chain employs TRBV19 and TRBJ1-4; a possible D gene is TRBD1 (6 bases). The CDR3 is 16 amino acids. The germline CDR1 and CDR2 sequences are LNHDA and SQIVND (reference sequence). With 5 bases removed from V and 7 bases from J, the gap between germline ends came to 20 bases. For the CDR3, the DNA is TGTGCCAGTAGTTCGCGAGGGCGGCAGGGGCTTGAAAAACTGTTTTTT. Residues: CASSSRGRQGLEKLFF.

J is TRBJ1-3 and V is TRBV2; TRBD1 might be the D (5 bases). There are 16 residues in the CDR3. The germline V gene has CDR1 SNHLY and CDR2 FYNNEI. Trimming left V 0 bases short and J 0 bases short, with 9 bases between. The CDR3 loop reads CASSEARQPSGNTIYF. The CDR3 DNA reads TGTGCCAGCAGTGAAGCGCGACAGCCCTCTGGAAACACCATATATTTT.

V gene TRBV7-8 combines with J gene TRBJ1-1, with D possibly being TRBD1 (6 bases). Trimming removed 2 bases at V and 5 bases at J, with 21 bases between. CDR3 size: 17 residues. The V gene's germline CDR1 is SGHVS and CDR2 FQNEAQ. The CDR3 reads CASSLSTGLGGWTEAFF. CDR3 nucleotides: TGTGCCAGCAGCTTATCAACAGGGTTGGGGGGGTGGACTGAAGCTTTCTTT.

V is TRBV7-7 and J is TRBJ1-4; 10 bases map to TRBD1. The CDR3 consists of 15 residues. Germline CDR1 is SSHAT and CDR2 is FNYEAQ (reference sequence). The ends lost 4 bases at V and 3 bases at J; junction bases unmatched: 2. This chain's CDR3 is CASSSGTGANEKLFF. DNA for the CDR3: TGTGCCAGCAGCTCCGGGACAGGGGCTAATGAAAAACTGTTTTTT.

This clone appeared a single time. The chain combines TRBV7-3 with TRBJ2-3; perhaps TRBD2 as D (6 bases). CDR1 and CDR2 (germline): SGHTA, FQGTGA. V lost 4 bases and J lost 2, with 10 bases in between. The CDR3 has 14 residues. CDR3 DNA: TGTGCCAGCAGCTCAGGGACTGTCACAGATACGCAGTATTTT. Its protein product is CASSSGTVTDTQYF.

This clone appeared a single time. J is TRBJ1-6 and V is TRBV10-3; 10 bases agree with TRBD1. CDR1 is ENHRY and CDR2 is SYGVKD in the germline V gene. Losses at the gene ends were 3 bases for V and 7 bases for J; bases not matched to a gene: 3. The CDR3 is 15 residues long. The CDR3 DNA sequence: TGTGCCATCAGTGATGTGGGACAGGGGAATTCACCCCTCCACTTT. Its protein is CAISDVGQGNSPLHF.

The V call is TRBV30, the J call TRBJ2-7; the match to TRBD1 covers 8 bases. This CDR3 spans 12 amino acids. Trimming cost V 2 bases and J 5 bases; bases outside gene matches: 2. The V gene's germline CDR1 is GTSNPN and CDR2 SVGIG (reference sequence). The CDR3: CAWSQGQDEQYF. CDR3 DNA sequence: TGTGCCTGGAGTCAGGGACAGGACGAGCAGTACTTC. The whole variable domain, remainder taken from reference TRBV30 and TRBJ2-7, is SQTIHQWPATLVQPVGSPLSLECTVEGTSNPNLYWYRQAAGRGLQLLFYSVGIGQISSEVPQNLSASRPQDRQFILSSKKLLLSDSGFYLCAWSQGQDEQYFGPGTRLTVT.

V gene TRBV6-5 combines with J gene TRBJ2-7; TRBD2 matches 7 bases. Trimming took 6 bases from V and 3 from J; bases not matched to a gene: 5. Germline V lookup: CDR1 MNHEY, CDR2 SVGAGI. The CDR3 contains 13 residues. The chain's CDR3 is CASRKAGNYEQYF. The CDR3 nucleotides are TGTGCCAGCAGAAAAGCGGGGAACTACGAGCAGTACTTC.

The rearrangement joins TRBV6-1 to TRBJ1-5; D might be TRBD1 (5 bases). CDR1 and CDR2 from the germline V gene are MNHNS and SASEGT. V was trimmed by 6 bases and J by 4 bases, leaving 13 bases between them. The CDR3 is 14 amino acids. DNA of the CDR3: TGTGCCAGCAGCTCTACAGGCAGAAATCAGCCCCAGCATTTT. Its translation: CASSSTGRNQPQHF.

This clone was picked up one time. This chain uses TRBV6-5 with TRBJ2-7; 7 bases map to TRBD2. Germline V gene data show CDR1 as MNHEY and CDR2 as SVGAGI. J lost 2 bases, V lost 4 bases, and 8 bases had no gene match. CDR3 length: 15 residues. CDR3 sequence (DNA): TGTGCCAGCAGTTTTTCTAGCGGCCTCCCCTACGAGCAGTACTTC. Translated, it gives CASSFSSGLPYEQYF.

The V gene is TRBV7-2, the J gene TRBJ2-7, with 7 bases aligning to TRBD1. Per germline, CDR1 SGHTA and CDR2 FQGNSA. There are 15 residues in the CDR3. The V and J ends lost 4 bases and 5 bases, in that order; junction bases with no gene match: 11. The CDR3 bases are TGTGCCAGCAGCTCCTTTGAAGGGGGCCGGAACGAGCAGTACTTC. As protein: CASSSFEGGRNEQYF. The full variable domain, in which reference TRBV7-2 and TRBJ2-7 provide the parts outside the CDR3, is GAGVSQSPSNKVTEKGKDVELRCDPISGHTALYWYRQSLGQGLEFLIYFQGNSAPDKSGLPSDRFSAERTGGSVSTLTIQRTQQEDSAVYLCASSSFEGGRNEQYFGPGTRLTVT.

The chain employs TRBV28 and TRBJ2-7; 11 bases line up with TRBD1. The germline V gene encodes CDR1 MDHEN and CDR2 SYDVKM. The CDR3 has 16 residues. The J segment lost 3 bases and the V segment lost 7 bases, leaving 11 bases of the junction unmatched. The CDR3 DNA follows: TGTGCCAGCACCAAACTACCCGGGACAGGGGGCTACGAGCAGTACTTC. It encodes CASTKLPGTGGYEQYF.

The V gene is TRBV19, the J gene TRBJ1-5, with TRBD1 matching over 9 bases. CDR3 length equals 14 residues. Trimming cost V 5 bases and J 7 bases; bases outside gene matches: 6. CDR1 is LNHDA, CDR2 SQIVND, per germline (reference sequence). Written as DNA, the CDR3 is TGTGCCAGTAGTTGGGACAGGGAGGGACAGCCCCAGCATTTT. Translating it yields CASSWDREGQPQHF.

V is TRBV2 and J is TRBJ2-5; 8 nucleotides align to TRBD2. This CDR3 contains 16 residues. The V gene end was trimmed by 4 bases and the J gene end by 5 bases; junction bases not matched to a gene: 12. CDR1 is SNHLY, CDR2 FYNNEI, per germline. This chain's CDR3 is CASSGHAVASGETQYF. For the CDR3, the DNA is TGTGCCAGCAGTGGCCACGCGGTGGCTAGCGGGGAGACCCAGTACTTC. Based on the CDR3 plus reference TRBV2 and TRBJ2-5, the full variable domain is EPEVTQTPSHQVTQMGQEVILRCVPISNHLYFYWYRQILGQKVEFLVSFYNNEISEKSEIFDDQFSVERPDGSNFTLKIRSTKLEDSAMYFCASSGHAVASGETQYFGPGTRLLVL.

J is TRBJ1-6 and V is TRBV9, with 9 bases aligning to TRBD1. V shed 2 bases, J shed 5 bases, and the junction held 5 bases outside the gene matches. The V gene's germline CDR1 is SGDLS and CDR2 YYNGEE. This CDR3 has 16 amino acids. The CDR3 here is CASSVTGGTHNSPLHF. In nucleotides, the CDR3 is TGTGCCAGCAGCGTGACAGGGGGAACTCATAATTCACCCCTCCACTTT.

This clone occurred once. The V gene is TRBV28, the J gene TRBJ2-2; D possibly corresponds to TRBD2 (6 bases). Germline V gene data show CDR1 as MDHEN and CDR2 as SYDVKM. Trimming stripped 3 bases from V and 4 bases from J, with 12 bases between. This CDR3 has 15 amino acids. The CDR3 is CASSFMEGSTGELFF. CDR3 DNA sequence: TGTGCCAGCAGTTTTATGGAGGGATCCACCGGGGAGCTGTTTTTT.

The chain is built from TRBV5-1 and TRBJ1-2; no reliable D call. Trimming took off 4 bases at V and 2 bases at J, with 12 bases between the two ends. Germline V gene data show CDR1 as SGHRS and CDR2 as YFSETQ. CDR3 size: 14 residues. CDR3 DNA: TGCGCCAGCAGCGGCTCCACAAGAAACTATGGCTACACCTTC. Residues: CASSGSTRNYGYTF.

The CDR3 sequence: CASSRPDRRNTIYF. CDR3 nucleotide sequence: TGTGCCAGCAGCCGCCCGGACAGGAGAAACACCATATATTTT. This chain connects TRBV11-2 to TRBJ1-3, with 7 bases that match TRBD1. V shed 5 bases and J 5 bases; nucleotides not matched to a gene: 6. Germline V gene sequence: CDR1 SGHAT, CDR2 FQNNGV. The CDR3 has 14 amino acids. The entire variable domain, with the rest obtained from reference TRBV11-2 and TRBJ1-3, is as follows: EAGVAQSPRYKIIEKRQSVAFWCNPISGHATLYWYQQILGQGPKLLIQFQNNGVVDDSQLPKDRFSAERLKGVDSTLKIQPAKLEDSAVYLCASSRPDRRNTIYFGEGSWLTVV.

The chain combines TRBV29-1 with TRBJ2-7; no clear D. CDR3 size: 13 residues. V was shortened by 7 bases and J by 2 bases, with 15 bases between the two germline ends. The germline V gene has CDR1 SQVTM and CDR2 ANQGSEA. CDR3 nucleotides: TGCAGCGCCACTACTGACCTCACCTACGAGCAGTACTTC. As protein: CSATTDLTYEQYF.

This chain links TRBV5-4 with TRBJ1-1; no firm D call. V gave up 4 bases and J gave up 6 bases, with 19 bases separating them. CDR1 and CDR2 from the germline V gene are SGHNT and YYREEE (reference sequence). The CDR3 is 15 amino acids. Here the CDR3 DNA reads TGTGCCAGCAGCCGAGAACGCGGTCTCGACGCTGAAGCTTTCTTT. Translating gives CASSRERGLDAEAFF. Full variable domain (outside the CDR3, taken from reference TRBV5-4 and TRBJ1-1): ETGVTQSPTHLIKTRGQQVTLRCSSQSGHNTVSWYQQALGQGPQFIFQYYREEENGRGNFPPRFSGLQFPNYSSELNVNALELDDSALYLCASSRERGLDAEAFFGQGTRLTVV.

This clone was found once. This chain links TRBV4-1 with TRBJ2-3, with 11 bases fitting TRBD2. Germline loops: CDR1 MGHRA, CDR2 YSYEKL. V lost 3 bases and J lost 3; bases outside the gene matches: 2. This CDR3 has 15 residues. Written as DNA, the CDR3 is TGCGCCAGCAGCCATGTAGCGGGGGGGACAGATACGCAGTATTTT. It is translated as CASSHVAGGTDTQYF.

J is TRBJ1-2 and V is TRBV5-8; D possibly corresponds to TRBD1 (5 bases). Trimming took 5 bases from V and 5 from J, leaving 19 bases between them. The CDR3 has 15 residues. CDR1 and CDR2 from the germline V gene are SGHTS and YDEGEE. The CDR3 region has the DNA TGTGCCAGCAGTTCCCAGGGTACCGGTTGGTATGGCTACACCTTC. It codes for CASSSQGTGWYGYTF.